Each of the 4 T cell receptor beta chains below was sequenced from the same sample in a study of shared clonotypes between healthy human individuals (dated by TCRdb to the early 2020s). The library was built by means of the immunoSEQ multiplex PCR assay. Held by TCRdb, this immuneACCESS table contains in-frame sequences only and omits some clones. Under half of the omission traces to an unresolved V gene where checked; the cause of the rest is unknown. Within this sample are 550,000 to 850,000 clones, with just under 75% of them counted one time only. About 1.7% of the sample is taken by the ten largest. Input material: memory CD4+ T cells sorted from blood. The cell subset or site label corresponds to: CD45RA-negative fraction. The receptors were sampled from a woman between 25 and 40 years old in good health.

This chain connects TRBV4-1 to TRBJ1-1, with a possible D match to TRBD1 (6 bases). The CDR3 totals 16 residues. Germline V gives CDR1 MGHRA, CDR2 YSYEKL. Trimming pared 2 bases from V and 1 base from J, leaving 14 bases between. CDR3 in DNA: TGCGCCAGCAGCCAAAACACCCAGGGGCCGAACACTGAAGCTTTCTTT. Residues: CASSQNTQGPNTEAFF.

V and J are TRBV6-7 and TRBJ2-3, with D tentatively TRBD1 (5 bases). TRBV6-7 is flagged as an ORF with uncertain function. CDR3 length: 13 amino acids. V was shortened by 8 bases and J by 4 bases, with 13 bases between the two germline ends. CDR3 sequence: CASEGVDPDTQYF. The CDR3, as DNA: TGTGCCAGCGAAGGGGTAGACCCAGATACGCAGTATTTT.

This rearrangement joins TRBV28 to TRBJ2-2; 8 bases fit TRBD2. Germline values: CDR1 MDHEN, CDR2 SYDVKM. The CDR3 is 15 amino acids. V lost 7 bases and J lost 6; bases outside the gene matches: 10. CDR3 amino acids: CASTPGAGAAGELFF. CDR3 DNA: TGTGCCAGCACCCCCGGAGCGGGAGCCGCCGGGGAGCTGTTTTTT.

The chain couples TRBV10-1 to TRBJ2-5; perhaps TRBD2 as D (5 bases). V was trimmed by 0 bases and J by 5 bases, leaving 10 bases between them. The V gene's germline CDR1 is WNHNN and CDR2 SYGVQD (reference sequence). The CDR3 length is 14 residues. The CDR3 DNA follows: TGCGCCAGCAGTGAGTCGCCCAGAGGGGAGACCCAGTACTTC. It encodes CASSESPRGETQYF.